A selection of T cell receptor beta chains follows, all from one sample in a study of T cells after yellow fever vaccination. Each CDR3 protein gets one entry after TCRdb re-called the 5' RACE reads with MiXCR. The sample carries around 600,000 distinct CDR3 sequences, around 12% recorded once. Sequences were derived from PBMCs, sampled on the day of the yellow fever booster vaccination. Source of these receptors: a man aged 25-40 years who received the YFV17D yellow fever vaccine. Both conserved end residues are part of each CDR3. The order of the fields is clone size, V gene, D gene, J gene, CDR3 DNA, CDR3 protein. The D gene is left open where the match is weak. Size values are once, few and many counts, or a class for expanded clones, and some rows have none.

clone size: -
V gene: TRBV29-1
D gene: -
J gene: TRBJ2-7
CDR3 DNA: TGCAGCGTTGAACGAGCCTACGAGCAGTACTTC
CDR3 protein: CSVERAYEQYF

clone size: few
V gene: TRBV3-1
D gene: TRBD1
J gene: TRBJ1-5
CDR3 DNA: TGTGCCAGCAGCCCTCGACAGGGGTATCAGCCCCAGCATTTT
CDR3 protein: CASSPRQGYQPQHF

clone size: -
V gene: TRBV3-1
D gene: TRBD1
J gene: TRBJ2-4
CDR3 DNA: TGTGCCAGCAGCCACGGTGGACAGGGGAAAAACATTCAGTACTTC
CDR3 protein: CASSHGGQGKNIQYF

clone size: few
V gene: TRBV7-2
D gene: TRBD2
J gene: TRBJ2-1
CDR3 DNA: TGTGCCAGCAGCGCCACTAGCGGGAGGCAGGGTGAGCAGTTCTTC
CDR3 protein: CASSATSGRQGEQFF

clone size: -
V gene: TRBV20-1
D gene: TRBD2
J gene: TRBJ2-1
CDR3 DNA: TGCAGTGGGACTAGCGGGAGGTTCCTGAGCTCCTACAATGAGCAGTTCTTC
CDR3 protein: CSGTSGRFLSSYNEQFF

clone size: few
V gene: TRBV12-3/TRBV12-4
D gene: TRBD1
J gene: TRBJ2-1
CDR3 DNA: TGTGCCAGCAGTTTGGACAGGGGGGTCAATGAGCAGTTCTTC
CDR3 protein: CASSLDRGVNEQFF

clone size: -
V gene: TRBV7-3
D gene: -
J gene: TRBJ2-6
CDR3 DNA: TGTGCCAGCAGCTTAAGGAAAGCCAGGGCCCTTTATACCTCTGGGGCCAACGTCCTGACTTTC
CDR3 protein: CASSLRKARALYTSGANVLTF

clone size: -
V gene: TRBV15
D gene: TRBD1
J gene: TRBJ2-7
CDR3 DNA: TGTGCCACCAGCAGAGATCGGGGACAGGGTCGCTCACTCTACGAGCAGTACTTC
CDR3 protein: CATSRDRGQGRSLYEQYF

clone size: few
V gene: TRBV7-2
D gene: -
J gene: TRBJ2-2
CDR3 DNA: TGTGCCAGCAGCTTTAGGGGCTCCGGGGAGCTGTTTTTT
CDR3 protein: CASSFRGSGELFF

clone size: few
V gene: TRBV20-1
D gene: -
J gene: TRBJ1-2
CDR3 DNA: TGCAGCAGGAGCCTAGGAGGGGGATATGGCTACACCTTC
CDR3 protein: CSRSLGGGYGYTF

clone size: many
V gene: TRBV5-1
D gene: TRBD2
J gene: TRBJ2-2
CDR3 DNA: TGCGCCAGCACCCCGCTAACTAGCGGGAGGATGGTCGGGGAGCTGTTTTTT
CDR3 protein: CASTPLTSGRMVGELFF

clone size: few
V gene: TRBV6-5
D gene: -
J gene: TRBJ2-3
CDR3 DNA: TGTGCCAGCAGCTACATCCTCACAGATACGCAGTATTTT
CDR3 protein: CASSYILTDTQYF

clone size: many
V gene: TRBV20-1
D gene: TRBD2
J gene: TRBJ2-2
CDR3 DNA: TGCAGTGCTACGACTAGCGGGATTTCCGGGGAGCTGTTTTTT
CDR3 protein: CSATTSGISGELFF

clone size: few
V gene: TRBV9
D gene: TRBD2
J gene: TRBJ2-7
CDR3 DNA: TGTGCCAGCAGCGTCGGACTAGCGGGAGGAGCCGAGCAGTACTTC
CDR3 protein: CASSVGLAGGAEQYF

clone size: many
V gene: TRBV7-2
D gene: -
J gene: TRBJ1-6
CDR3 DNA: TGTGCCAGCAGCTTAGCCGTCTGGGAAGGCTCACCCCTCCACTTT
CDR3 protein: CASSLAVWEGSPLHF

clone size: few
V gene: TRBV12-3/TRBV12-4
D gene: TRBD2
J gene: TRBJ2-7
CDR3 DNA: TGTGCCAGCACCGAACTCGGGACTAGCGGGAGGGAAGCCTACGAGCAGTACTTC
CDR3 protein: CASTELGTSGREAYEQYF

clone size: -
V gene: TRBV5-1
D gene: -
J gene: TRBJ2-1
CDR3 DNA: TGCGCCAGCAGCTTGAGTCAGGGGACAAATACCTACAATGAGCAGTTCTTC
CDR3 protein: CASSLSQGTNTYNEQFF

clone size: -
V gene: TRBV20-1
D gene: TRBD2
J gene: TRBJ2-3
CDR3 DNA: TGCAGTGCTAGAGTCACTAGCGGGAGTAGAGATACGCAGTATTTT
CDR3 protein: CSARVTSGSRDTQYF

clone size: few
V gene: TRBV5-1
D gene: -
J gene: TRBJ2-7
CDR3 DNA: TGCGCCAGCGGAAAAAGTCCCAGCCTCTCCTACGAGCAGTACTTC
CDR3 protein: CASGKSPSLSYEQYF

clone size: few
V gene: TRBV6-2/TRBV6-3
D gene: -
J gene: TRBJ2-6
CDR3 DNA: TGTGCCAGCAGTTACTCGTGGGGAAGCGCTGGGGCCAACGTCCTGACTTTC
CDR3 protein: CASSYSWGSAGANVLTF

clone size: -
V gene: TRBV29-1
D gene: TRBD1
J gene: TRBJ1-2
CDR3 DNA: TGCAGCGCCGCTGACAGGGTCTATGGCTACACCTTC
CDR3 protein: CSAADRVYGYTF

clone size: -
V gene: TRBV5-1
D gene: -
J gene: TRBJ1-1
CDR3 DNA: TGCGCCAGCAGCTTGTCCGGGGCAGGAATGAACACTGAAGCTTTCTTT
CDR3 protein: CASSLSGAGMNTEAFF

clone size: -
V gene: TRBV7-9
D gene: -
J gene: TRBJ1-2
CDR3 DNA: TGTGCCAGCAGCTTAGCGGCAGGGACGGACTATGGCTACACCTTC
CDR3 protein: CASSLAAGTDYGYTF

clone size: many
V gene: TRBV5-5
D gene: -
J gene: TRBJ2-2
CDR3 DNA: TGTGCCAGCAGCTTGGCAGGCCAGAACACCGGGGAGCTGTTTTTT
CDR3 protein: CASSLAGQNTGELFF